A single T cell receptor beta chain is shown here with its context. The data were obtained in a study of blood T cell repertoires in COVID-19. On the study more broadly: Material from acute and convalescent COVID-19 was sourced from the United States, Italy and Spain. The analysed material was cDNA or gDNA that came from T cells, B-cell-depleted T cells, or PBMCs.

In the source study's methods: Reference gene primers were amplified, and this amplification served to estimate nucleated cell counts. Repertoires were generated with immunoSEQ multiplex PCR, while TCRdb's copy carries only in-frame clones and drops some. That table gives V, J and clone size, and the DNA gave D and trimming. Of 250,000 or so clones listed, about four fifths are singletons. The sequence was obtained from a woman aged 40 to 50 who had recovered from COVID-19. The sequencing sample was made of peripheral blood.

CDR3 sequence: CASSLVGSADTQYF. CDR3 DNA: TGTGCCAGCAGTTTAGTCGGTAGCGCAGATACGCAGTATTTT. The rearrangement joins TRBV27 to TRBJ2-3; possibly TRBD2 for D (5 bases). With 2 bases removed from V and 4 bases from J, the gap between germline ends came to 10 bases. The CDR3 is made up of 14 amino acids. In germline, CDR1 is MNHEY, CDR2 SMNVEV (reference sequence).